The following is a T cell receptor beta chain sequence with its context. It was tens of millions of PBMCs that unsorted samples used for genomic DNA. The source of the sample is a study of shared clonotypes between healthy human individuals. The CDR3 loop spans 14 amino acids. Germline values: CDR1 SGHAT, CDR2 FQNNGV. Trimming removed 0 bases at V and 5 bases at J, with 7 bases between. Here immunoSEQ multiplex PCR was the method, and the copy in TCRdb shows in-frame clones only, minus some. The sample gives a few hundred thousand clones, 60% to 80% of which show up once; about 12% is in the top ten. The sample comprised PBMCs. The clonotype originates from a woman between 35 and 50 years old in good health. Some clones in this sample may be carry-over from other donors' samples. The J gene is TRBJ2-2, the V gene TRBV11-2; D may be TRBD2 (5 bases). CDR3 bases: TGTGCCAGCAGCTTAGATCGGGATACCGGGGAGCTGTTTTTT. This gives the protein CASSLDRDTGELFF.